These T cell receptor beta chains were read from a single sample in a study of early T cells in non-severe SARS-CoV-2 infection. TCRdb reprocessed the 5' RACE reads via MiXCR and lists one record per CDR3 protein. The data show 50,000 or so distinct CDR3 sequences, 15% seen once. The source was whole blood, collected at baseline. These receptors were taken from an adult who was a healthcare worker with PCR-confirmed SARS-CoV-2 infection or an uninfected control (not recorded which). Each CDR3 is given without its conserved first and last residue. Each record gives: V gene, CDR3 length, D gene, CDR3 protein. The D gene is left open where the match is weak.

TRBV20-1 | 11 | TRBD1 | SAPDRGLTEAF
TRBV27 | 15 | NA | ASRVLGVPSVYNEQF
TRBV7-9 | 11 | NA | AVDRDSLDTQY
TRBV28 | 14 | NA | ASSSSSESSYNEQF
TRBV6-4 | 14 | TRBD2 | ASSPVGGSGTGELF
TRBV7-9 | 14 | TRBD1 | ASSLHDRGVRTEAF
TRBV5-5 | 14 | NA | ASSLGGTLGSYEQY
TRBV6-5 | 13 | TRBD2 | ASSPSGTTYNEQF
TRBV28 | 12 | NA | ASSSWGGSYGYT
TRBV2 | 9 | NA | ASTPGETQY